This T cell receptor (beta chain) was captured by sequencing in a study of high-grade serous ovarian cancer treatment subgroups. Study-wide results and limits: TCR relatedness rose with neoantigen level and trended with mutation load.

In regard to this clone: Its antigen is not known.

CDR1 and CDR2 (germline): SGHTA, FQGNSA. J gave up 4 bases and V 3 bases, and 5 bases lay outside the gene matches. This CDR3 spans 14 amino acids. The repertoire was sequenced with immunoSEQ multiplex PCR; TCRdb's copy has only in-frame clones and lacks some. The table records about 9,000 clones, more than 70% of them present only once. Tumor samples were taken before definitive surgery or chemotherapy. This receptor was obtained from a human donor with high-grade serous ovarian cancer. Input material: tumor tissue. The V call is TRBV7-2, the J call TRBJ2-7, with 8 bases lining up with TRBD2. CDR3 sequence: CASSFGREVYEQYF. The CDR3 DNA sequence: TGTGCCAGCAGCTTTGGGCGGGAGGTGTACGAGCAGTACTTC.